The T cell receptor (beta chain) under discussion was sequenced for a study of blood T cell repertoires in COVID-19. Study in general: From the United States, Italy and Spain came samples of acute and convalescent COVID-19.

Original methodology: Estimation of nucleated cell counts was performed using reference gene primer amplification. Measured with immunoSEQ multiplex PCR; TCRdb has only the in-frame clones, and not every one. The V and J calls and clone size are taken from that table; D and trimming were inferred from the DNA. This sample has approximately 90,000 clones, with approximately 88% found just once. The source is an elderly woman with active or convalescent COVID-19. Sequencing input: peripheral blood.

CDR3 nucleotide sequence: TGCGCCAGCAGTGAGTCCGGACTTACTGGAAACACCATATATTTT. It specifies CASSESGLTGNTIYF. V usage is TRBV10-2 and J usage is TRBJ1-3, with D uncertain. V lost 0 bases and J 2 bases, leaving 8 bases between the germline ends. The CDR3 runs 15 residues. Germline V gene lookup returns CDR1 WSHSY and CDR2 SAAADI.